The clone carrying this T cell receptor (beta chain) was seen only a few times. Its specificity is unknown. MiXCR was run by TCRdb on the 5' RACE reads, yielding one entry per CDR3 protein. The sample lists approximately 450,000 distinct CDR3 sequences, 18% occurring once. The sample is drawn from a study of T cells after yellow fever vaccination. About the research overall: In the case of low-cell-number fractions, SMART-Seq v4 Ultra Low Input was used for preparation.

General study points: A weaker but faster secondary response was observed, peaking on day 5 versus 15. Once the booster was given, most primary-vaccination clones reappeared, at approximately 97% for CD4 and roughly 86% for CD8. The CD4 and CD8 compartments had a small share of their clonotypes in common.

Germline loops: CDR1 SGHRS, CDR2 YFSETQ. This CDR3 has 12 residues. The ends were cut back, 1 base at V and 5 bases at J, with 7 bases in the middle. Sequenced material: PBMCs, taken before the yellow fever booster vaccination. The TCR was taken from a young man who received the YFV17D yellow fever vaccine. This chain joins TRBV5-1 and TRBJ2-7; tentative D call: TRBD1 (5 bases). The CDR3 region is CASSLIRDEQYF. CDR3 DNA: TGCGCCAGCAGCTTGATCAGGGACGAGCAGTACTTC.